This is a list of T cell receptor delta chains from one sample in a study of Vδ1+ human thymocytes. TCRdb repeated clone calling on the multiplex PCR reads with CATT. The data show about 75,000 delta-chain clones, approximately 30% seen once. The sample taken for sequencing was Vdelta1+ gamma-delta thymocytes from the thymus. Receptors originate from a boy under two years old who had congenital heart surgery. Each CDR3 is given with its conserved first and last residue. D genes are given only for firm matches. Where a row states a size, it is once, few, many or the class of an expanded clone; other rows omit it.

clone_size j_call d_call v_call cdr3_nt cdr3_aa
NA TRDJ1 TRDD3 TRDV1 TGTGCTCTTGGAGGCAATCCGCCCATGGCGTACTGGGGGATTAGGTACACCGATAAACTCATCTTT CALGGNPPMAYWGIRYTDKLIF
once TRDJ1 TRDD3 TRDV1 TGTGCTCTTGGGGACCCTGCTACTGGGGGGTTCCACACCGATAAACTCATCTTT CALGDPATGGFHTDKLIF
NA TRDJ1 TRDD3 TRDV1 TGTGCTCTTGGGGAACCGCTTCCCCCACTGGGGGATACCTGCACCGATAAACTCATCTTT CALGEPLPPLGDTCTDKLIF
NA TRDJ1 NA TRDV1 TGTGCTCTTGGGGACCGGCACGGCGATAAACTCATCTTT CALGDRHGDKLIF
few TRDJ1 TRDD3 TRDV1 TGTGCTCTTGGGGAACTCTTCCCTGGCTGTACTGGGGGATCGTACACCGATAAACTCATCTTT CALGELFPGCTGGSYTDKLIF
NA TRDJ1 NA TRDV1 TGTGCTCTTGGGGAACTGAGGTACACCGATAAACTCATCTTT CALGELRYTDKLIF
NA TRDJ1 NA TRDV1 TGTGCTCTTGGGGGATTCCTACTCGGGGGATGGGCCGATAAACTCATCTTT CALGGFLLGGWADKLIF
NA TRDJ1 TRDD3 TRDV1 TGTGCTCTTGGGGAGATACGACTGGGGACACACACCGATAAACTCATCTTT CALGEIRLGTHTDKLIF
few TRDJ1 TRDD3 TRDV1 TGTGCTCTTGGGGGACGGGGATACGCGGGGTTTACCGATAAACTCATCTTT CALGGRGYAGFTDKLIF
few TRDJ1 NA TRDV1 TGTGCTCTTGGGGAGATGCCAATACTCCTGAGATCTGGAAGATACGGGGCCGATAAACTCATCTTT CALGEMPILLRSGRYGADKLIF
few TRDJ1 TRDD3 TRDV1 TGTGCTCTTGGGTCATACCCAGTAAGTGGGGGATACACCCTCCTGCGAACCGATAAACTCATCTTT CALGSYPVSGGYTLLRTDKLIF
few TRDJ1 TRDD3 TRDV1 TGTGCTCTTGGGGAAGAGGCTGCTTGTACTGGGGGATACTTGAGGGGTAAACTCATCTTT CALGEEAACTGGYLRGKLIF
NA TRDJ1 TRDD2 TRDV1 TGTGCTCTGACTCTTCCTATCCTATGGAAGAGGAGGGACATCTACACCGATAAACTCATCTTT CALTLPILWKRRDIYTDKLIF
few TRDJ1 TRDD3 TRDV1 TGTGCTCTTGGGGACCATCATTCCTACCCCGTACTGGGGGATACAACCGATAAACTCATCTTT CALGDHHSYPVLGDTTDKLIF
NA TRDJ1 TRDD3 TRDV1 TGTGCTTTTGGGCCCCAGACTACCCTTCCTAGAAGTTTATACTGGGGGATACGCCGGTCCGATAAACTCATCTTT CAFGPQTTLPRSLYWGIRRSDKLIF
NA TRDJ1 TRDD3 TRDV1 TGTGCTCTTGGGGAACTCTACGTTGGGGGACCCACCGATAAACTCATCTTT CALGELYVGGPTDKLIF
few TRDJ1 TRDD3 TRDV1 TGTGCTCTTGGGGAACTCTGCCCCCCACTGGGGGATACGTACACCGATAAACTCATCTTT CALGELCPPLGDTYTDKLIF
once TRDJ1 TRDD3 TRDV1 TGTGCTCTTGGGGCCCCCCTACGTGCGGGACTGGGGGTTTTCACCGATAAACTCATCTTT CALGAPLRAGLGVFTDKLIF
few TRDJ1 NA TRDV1 TGTGCTCTTGGGGTGACCCACCACCTTCCCCTAAGGTGGGATACCGGTCGTGATAAACTCATCTTT CALGVTHHLPLRWDTGRDKLIF
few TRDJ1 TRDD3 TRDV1 TGTGCTCTTGGGGAACGGCGTTTCGTCTGGGGGACCCACACCGATAAACTCATCTTT CALGERRFVWGTHTDKLIF
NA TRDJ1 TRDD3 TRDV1 TGTGCTCTTGGGGAAGATTCTACCCTACCCTATACTGGGGGTTCGACTAAACTCATCTTT CALGEDSTLPYTGGSTKLIF
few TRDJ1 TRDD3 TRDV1 TGTGCTCTTGGGGACGGGGGGCTTCCGCTATGGGGGATACGAGGAAACACCGATAAACTCATCTTT CALGDGGLPLWGIRGNTDKLIF
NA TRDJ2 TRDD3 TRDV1 TGTGCTCTTGTCCCCACTGGGGCAAAACCTTACAATTTGACAGCACAACTCTTCTTT CALVPTGAKPYNLTAQLFF
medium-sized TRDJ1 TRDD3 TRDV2 TGTGCCTGTGACACCCGTACTGGGGGATACCTTTACACCGATAAACTCATCTTT CACDTRTGGYLYTDKLIF
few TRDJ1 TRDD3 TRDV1 TGTGCTCTTGGGGATCCGAGGCCCAGCGCGCTGGGGGCCGATAAACTCATCTTT CALGDPRPSALGADKLIF
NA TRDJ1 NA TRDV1 TGTGCTCTCCGCCTAGGGATCACCACCGATAAACTCATCTTT CALRLGITTDKLIF
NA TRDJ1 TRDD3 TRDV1 TGTGCTCTTGGGGACTCCCGGGTGGGGGAGACCGATAAACTCATCTTT CALGDSRVGETDKLIF
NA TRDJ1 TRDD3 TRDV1 TGTGCTCTTGAGGAGTATACTGGGGGACACACCGATAAACTCATCTTT CALEEYTGGHTDKLIF
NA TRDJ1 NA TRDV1 TGTGCTCTTGGGGAACTAGCGGACCCCCCCGATAAACTCATCTTT CALGELADPPDKLIF
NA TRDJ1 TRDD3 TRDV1 TGTGCTCTTGGATCTGGGGGATCCACCCCACTCCTCACCGATAAACTCATCTTT CALGSGGSTPLLTDKLIF
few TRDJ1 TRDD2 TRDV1 TGTGCTCTTGGGGGACCGCCCTTCCTGCCTACGGGATCAACGTACACCGATAAACTCATCTTT CALGGPPFLPTGSTYTDKLIF
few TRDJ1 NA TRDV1 TGTGCTCTTGGGGACCTTCCGTCCCGAACGCTGGGGGTAGGTTCCCTTGATAAACTCATCTTT CALGDLPSRTLGVGSLDKLIF
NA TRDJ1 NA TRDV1 TGTGCTCTTGGGGAACTGTCCCCGCCCATACGGTTCGATAAACTCATCTTT CALGELSPPIRFDKLIF
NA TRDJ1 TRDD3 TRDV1 TGTGCTCTTGGGGAACTAAGTGTACTGGGGGATACGGGAACCGATAAACTCATCTTT CALGELSVLGDTGTDKLIF
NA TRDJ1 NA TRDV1 TGTGCTCTTGGGGACCGAAAATTCCTACCGGTACTGGGGGGGCTTAAACTCATCTTT CALGDRKFLPVLGGLKLIF
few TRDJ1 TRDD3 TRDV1 TGTGCTCTTGGGCTCATCCTAGGGGTGGGGGATAGTTTTTCCGATAAACTCATCTTT CALGLILGVGDSFSDKLIF
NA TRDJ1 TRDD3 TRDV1 TGTGCTCTTGGGGGCCCGTACCTAGTACTGGGGGATACACCCAAGTGGACCGATAAACTCATCTTT CALGGPYLVLGDTPKWTDKLIF
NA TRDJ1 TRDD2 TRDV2 TGTGCCACCGTGTCTGCCCCATTTCCTACCCCCCCGGGTAGTACCGATAAACTCATCTTT CATVSAPFPTPPGSTDKLIF
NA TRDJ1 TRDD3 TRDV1 TGTGCTCTTGGGGAACCCCCCCTACTTCGCTGGTTGTACTGGGGGATGAGTTTGGACATGACACCAACCGATAAACTCATCTTT CALGEPPLLRWLYWGMSLDMTPTDKLIF
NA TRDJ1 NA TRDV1 TGTGCTCTTGGGGAACTCCTGGGTATCCGGTACACCGATAAACTCATCTTT CALGELLGIRYTDKLIF
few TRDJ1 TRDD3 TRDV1 TGTGCTCTTGGGAGTCCTACGACCTTTACTGGGGGATACGCGTACACCGATAAACTCATCTTT CALGSPTTFTGGYAYTDKLIF
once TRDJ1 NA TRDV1 TGTGCTCTTGGGGAACGCAACTTCCGGGATAAACTCATCTTT CALGERNFRDKLIF
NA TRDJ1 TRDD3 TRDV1 TGTGCTCTTGGGGAACTAGTTAACCTTCCTTCGGGGGATACGCGAGGAACCGATAAACTCATCTTT CALGELVNLPSGDTRGTDKLIF
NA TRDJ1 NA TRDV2 TGTGCCTGTGACACCTTGGGACCCAACCCCTGTAAACTCATCTTT CACDTLGPNPCKLIF
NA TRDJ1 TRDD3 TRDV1 TGTGCTCTTGGGGAACTAGTCGTCCTGTCGGCCTTCCTAGTACTGGGGGATAGGTCCGTCGTCGATAAACTCATCTTT CALGELVVLSAFLVLGDRSVVDKLIF
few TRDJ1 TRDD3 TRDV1 TGTGCTCTTGGGGAAGGCCTTCCCCCACTGGGGGACCCTAAACTCATCTTT CALGEGLPPLGDPKLIF